The present entry profiles one T cell receptor (beta chain) with its context. What it binds is unknown. This sample was taken from a study of cytomegalovirus exposure and HLA in healthy donors. As for the study in general: Clustering assigned over 70% of the roughly 380 genotyped donors to the Caucasian-associated ancestry cluster.

The PCR was carried out with 60 Vbeta primers and 13 Jbeta primers. Generated by immunoSEQ multiplex PCR, the TCRdb table keeps only in-frame clones and is missing some. Of under 200,000 clones listed, 65% to 80% are singletons. The CDR3 is made up of 16 amino acids. The germline V gene has CDR1 SSHAT and CDR2 FNYEAQ (reference sequence). The V segment lost 5 bases and the J segment 5 bases; nucleotides outside the gene matches: 10. Broader study findings: In a later analysis, V- and J-gene trimming of beta chains associated with a DCLRE1C missense variant, replicated independently.

The chain has TRBV7-7 and TRBJ2-2, with TRBD1 matching over 8 bases. Sequences were obtained from PBMCs. The sequence came from a woman between 50 and 59 years old in good health and CMV-seropositive. CDR3 DNA sequence: TGTGCCAGCAGCCAAGGTACCGGGACAGGAACCGGGGAGCTGTTTTTT. Translated: CASSQGTGTGTGELFF. The full variable domain, completed using reference TRBV7-7 and TRBJ2-2, is GAGVSQSPRYKVTKRGQDVTLRCDPISSHATLYWYQQALGQGPEFLTYFNYEAQPDKSGLPSDRFSAERPEGSISTLTIQRTEQRDSAMYRCASSQGTGTGTGELFFGEGSRLTVL.